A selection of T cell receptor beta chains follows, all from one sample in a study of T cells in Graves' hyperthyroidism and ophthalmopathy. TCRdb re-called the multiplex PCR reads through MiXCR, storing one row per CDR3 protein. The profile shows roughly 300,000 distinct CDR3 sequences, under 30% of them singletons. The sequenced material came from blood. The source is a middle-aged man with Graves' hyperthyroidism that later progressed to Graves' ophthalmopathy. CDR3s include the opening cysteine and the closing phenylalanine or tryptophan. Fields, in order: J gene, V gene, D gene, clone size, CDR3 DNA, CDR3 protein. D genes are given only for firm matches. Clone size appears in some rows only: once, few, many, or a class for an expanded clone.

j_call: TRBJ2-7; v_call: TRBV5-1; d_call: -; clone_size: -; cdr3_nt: TGCGCCAGCAGCCCCCCGAGACTAGGAGGAGACGAGCAGTACTTC; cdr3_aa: CASSPPRLGGDEQYF
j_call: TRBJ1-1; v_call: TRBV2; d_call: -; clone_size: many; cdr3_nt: TGTGCCAGCAGGAGGGGGAACGAAGCTTTCTTT; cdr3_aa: CASRRGNEAFF
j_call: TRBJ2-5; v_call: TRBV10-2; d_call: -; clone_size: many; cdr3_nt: TGCGCCAGCAGTGATCCGGACAGACAAGAGACCCAGTACTTC; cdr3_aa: CASSDPDRQETQYF
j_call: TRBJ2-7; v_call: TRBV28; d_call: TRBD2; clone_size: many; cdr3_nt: TGTGCCAGCAGTTCCCCTGGGTGGGGGGGCTCCTACGAGCAGTACTTC; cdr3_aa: CASSSPGWGGSYEQYF
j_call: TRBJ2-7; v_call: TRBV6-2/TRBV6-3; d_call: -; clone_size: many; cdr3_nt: TGTGCCAGCAGTTCGCACCAACTTTTACGTGGGAGTTCCTACGAGCAGTACTTC; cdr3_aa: CASSSHQLLRGSSYEQYF
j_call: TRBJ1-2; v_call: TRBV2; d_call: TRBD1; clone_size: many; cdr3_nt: TGTGCCAGCAGTGTAGGGGGCATCTATGGCTACACCTTC; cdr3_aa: CASSVGGIYGYTF
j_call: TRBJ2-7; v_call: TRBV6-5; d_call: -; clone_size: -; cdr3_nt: TGTGCCAGTAGTTATGTCCACGAGCAGTACTTC; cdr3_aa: CASSYVHEQYF
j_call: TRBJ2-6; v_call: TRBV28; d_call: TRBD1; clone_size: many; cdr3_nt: TGTGCCAGCAGTACAGGGGTCGGGGCCAACGTCCTGACTTTC; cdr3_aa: CASSTGVGANVLTF
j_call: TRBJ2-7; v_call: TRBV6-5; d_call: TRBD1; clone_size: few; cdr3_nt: TGTGCCAGCAGTTACTCAAGAAACCGGGACAGGGACTACGAGCAGTACTTC; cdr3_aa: CASSYSRNRDRDYEQYF
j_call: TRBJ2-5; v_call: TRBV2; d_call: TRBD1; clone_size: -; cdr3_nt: TGTGCCAGCAGTCCCCGCCTAGGGGGCCGGAGACAAGAGACCCAGTACTTC; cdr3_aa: CASSPRLGGRRQETQYF